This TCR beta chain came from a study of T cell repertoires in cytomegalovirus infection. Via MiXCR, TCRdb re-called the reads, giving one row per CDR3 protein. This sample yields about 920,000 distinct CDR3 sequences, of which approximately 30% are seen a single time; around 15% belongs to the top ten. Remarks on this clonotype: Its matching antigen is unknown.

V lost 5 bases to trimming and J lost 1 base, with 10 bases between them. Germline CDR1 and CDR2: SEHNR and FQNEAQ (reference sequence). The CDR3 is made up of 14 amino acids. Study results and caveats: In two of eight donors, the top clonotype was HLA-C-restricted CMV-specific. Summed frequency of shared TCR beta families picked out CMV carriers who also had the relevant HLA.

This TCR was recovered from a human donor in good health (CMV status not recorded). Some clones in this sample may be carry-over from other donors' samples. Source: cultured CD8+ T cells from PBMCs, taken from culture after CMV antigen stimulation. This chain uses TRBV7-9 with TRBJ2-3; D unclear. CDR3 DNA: TGTGCCAGCAGCCCCAGTCCCCGCACAGATACGCAGTATTTT. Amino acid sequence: CASSPSPRTDTQYF.